This T cell receptor beta chain was recorded in a study of blood T cell repertoires in COVID-19. Turning to the study itself: The origin of the acute and convalescent COVID-19 samples was the United States, Italy and Spain.

CDR3 length equals 16 residues. CDR1 LGHDT and CDR2 YNNKEL come from the germline V gene (reference sequence). With V trimmed by 0 bases and J by 5 bases, 9 bases remained unmatched. Assay: immunoSEQ multiplex PCR; the TCRdb copy retains only in-frame clones and omits some. The table records some 180,000 clones, 75% to 90% of them present only once. The rearrangement uses TRBV3-1 (or the pseudogene TRBV3-2) and TRBJ2-7; 8 nucleotides agree with TRBD2. Sequences were obtained from peripheral blood. The TCR sequence derives from an older woman with acute or convalescent COVID-19. CDR3 sequence reads: CASSQDTLAGINEQYF. The CDR3 DNA reads as TGTGCCAGCAGCCAAGATACCCTAGCGGGCATCAACGAGCAGTACTTC.